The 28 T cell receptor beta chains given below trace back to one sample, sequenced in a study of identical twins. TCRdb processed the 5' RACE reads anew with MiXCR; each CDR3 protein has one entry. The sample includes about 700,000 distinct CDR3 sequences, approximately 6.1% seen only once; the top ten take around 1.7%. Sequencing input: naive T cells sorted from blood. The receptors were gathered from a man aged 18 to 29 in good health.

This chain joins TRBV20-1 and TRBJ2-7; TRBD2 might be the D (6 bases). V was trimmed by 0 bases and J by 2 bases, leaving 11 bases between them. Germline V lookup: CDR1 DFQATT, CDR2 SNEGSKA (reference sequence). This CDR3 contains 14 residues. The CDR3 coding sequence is TGCAGTGCTAGAGATCAGGAGGGAACCTACGAGCAGTACTTC. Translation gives CSARDQEGTYEQYF.

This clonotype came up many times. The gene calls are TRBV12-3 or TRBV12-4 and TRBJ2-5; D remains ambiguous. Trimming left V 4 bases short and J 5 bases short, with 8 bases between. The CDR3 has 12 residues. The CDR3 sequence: CASSSPGETQYF. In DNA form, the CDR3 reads TGTGCCAGCAGTTCCCCCGGCGAGACCCAGTACTTC.

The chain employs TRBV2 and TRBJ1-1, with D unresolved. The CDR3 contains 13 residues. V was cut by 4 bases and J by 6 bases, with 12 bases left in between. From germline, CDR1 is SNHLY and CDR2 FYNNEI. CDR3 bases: TGTGCCAGCAGTGTAGGATCTAGCTCTGAAGCTTTCTTT. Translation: CASSVGSSSEAFF.

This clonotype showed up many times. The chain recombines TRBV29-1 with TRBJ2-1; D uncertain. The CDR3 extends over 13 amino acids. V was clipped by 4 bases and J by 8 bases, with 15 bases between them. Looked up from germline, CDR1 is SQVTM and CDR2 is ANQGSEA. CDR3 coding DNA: TGCAGCGTTGGGGGATTACTGATCGATGAGCAGTTCTTC. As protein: CSVGGLLIDEQFF.

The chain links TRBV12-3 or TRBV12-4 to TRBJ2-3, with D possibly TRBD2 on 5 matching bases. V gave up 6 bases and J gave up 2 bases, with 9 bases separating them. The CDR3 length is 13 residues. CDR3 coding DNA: TGTGCCAGCAGAAGCGGAGTCACAGATACGCAGTATTTT. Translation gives CASRSGVTDTQYF.

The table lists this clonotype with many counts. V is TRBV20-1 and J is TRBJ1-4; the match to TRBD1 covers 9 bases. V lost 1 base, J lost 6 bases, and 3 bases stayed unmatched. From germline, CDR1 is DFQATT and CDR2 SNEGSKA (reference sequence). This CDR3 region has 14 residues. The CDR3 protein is CSARGRDRDEKLFF. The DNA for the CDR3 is TGCAGTGCTAGAGGCCGGGACAGGGATGAAAAACTGTTTTTT.

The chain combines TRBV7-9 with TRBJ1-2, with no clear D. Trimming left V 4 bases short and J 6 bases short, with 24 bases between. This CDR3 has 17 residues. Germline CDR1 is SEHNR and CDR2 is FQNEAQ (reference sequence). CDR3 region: CASSSNSKVHGRDGYTF. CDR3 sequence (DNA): TGTGCCAGCAGCTCCAATTCAAAAGTCCACGGGCGTGATGGCTACACCTTC.

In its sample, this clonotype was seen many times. In DNA, the CDR3 is TGTGCCAGCAGAACCCGGGACAACTACGAGCAGTACTTC. Protein sequence: CASRTRDNYEQYF. J is TRBJ2-7 and V is TRBV28, with D maybe TRBD1 (6 bases). Germline V lookup: CDR1 MDHEN, CDR2 SYDVKM. Trimming took 6 bases from V and 3 from J, leaving 12 bases between them. The length of the CDR3 is 13 residues. Filled out from reference TRBV28 and TRBJ2-7, the complete variable domain reads DVKVTQSSRYLVKRTGEKVFLECVQDMDHENMFWYRQDPGLGLRLIYFSYDVKMKEKGDIPEGYSVSREKKERFSLILESASTNQTSMYLCASRTRDNYEQYFGPGTRLTVT.

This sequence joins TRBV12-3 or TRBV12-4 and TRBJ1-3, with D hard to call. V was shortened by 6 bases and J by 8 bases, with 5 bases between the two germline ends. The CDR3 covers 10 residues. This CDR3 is CASREDTIYF. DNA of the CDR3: TGTGCCAGCAGGGAGGACACCATATATTTT.

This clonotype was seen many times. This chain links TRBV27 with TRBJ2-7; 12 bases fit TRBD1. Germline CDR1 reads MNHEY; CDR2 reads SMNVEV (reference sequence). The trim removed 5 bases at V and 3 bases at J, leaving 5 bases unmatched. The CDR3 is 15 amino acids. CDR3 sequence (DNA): TGTGCCAGCAGTCTGGGGACAGGGGGCTACTACGAGCAGTACTTC. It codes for CASSLGTGGYYEQYF.

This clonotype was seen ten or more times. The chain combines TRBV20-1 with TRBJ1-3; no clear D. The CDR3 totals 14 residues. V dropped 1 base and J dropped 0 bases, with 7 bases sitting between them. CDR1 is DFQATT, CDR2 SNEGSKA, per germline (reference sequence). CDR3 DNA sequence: TGCAGTGCTAGAGGCACAATCTCTGGAAACACCATATATTTT. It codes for CSARGTISGNTIYF.

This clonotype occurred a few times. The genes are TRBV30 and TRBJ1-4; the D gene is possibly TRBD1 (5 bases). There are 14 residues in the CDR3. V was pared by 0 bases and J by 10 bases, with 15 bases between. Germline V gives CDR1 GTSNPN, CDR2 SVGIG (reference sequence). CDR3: CAWSVLQGMGKLFF. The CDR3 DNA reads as TGTGCCTGGAGTGTATTGCAGGGCATGGGAAAACTGTTTTTT.

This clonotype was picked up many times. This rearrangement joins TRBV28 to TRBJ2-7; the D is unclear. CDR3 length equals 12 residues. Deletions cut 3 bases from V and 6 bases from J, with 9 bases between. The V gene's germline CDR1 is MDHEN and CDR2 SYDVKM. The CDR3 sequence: CASSFPPSEQYF. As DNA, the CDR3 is TGTGCCAGCAGTTTCCCACCCAGCGAGCAGTACTTC.

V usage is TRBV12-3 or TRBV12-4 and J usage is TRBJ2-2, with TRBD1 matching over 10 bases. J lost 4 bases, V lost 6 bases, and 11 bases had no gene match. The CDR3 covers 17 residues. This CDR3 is CASSPPKGQGTTGELFF. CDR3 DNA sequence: TGTGCCAGCAGCCCCCCGAAGGGACAGGGGACCACCGGGGAGCTGTTTTTT.

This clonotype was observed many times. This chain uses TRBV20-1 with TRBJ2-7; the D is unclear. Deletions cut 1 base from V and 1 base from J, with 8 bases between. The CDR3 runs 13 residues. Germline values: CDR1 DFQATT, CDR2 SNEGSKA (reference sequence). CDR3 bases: TGCAGTGCTAGAGTAGACGGATCCTACGAGCAGTACTTC. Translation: CSARVDGSYEQYF.

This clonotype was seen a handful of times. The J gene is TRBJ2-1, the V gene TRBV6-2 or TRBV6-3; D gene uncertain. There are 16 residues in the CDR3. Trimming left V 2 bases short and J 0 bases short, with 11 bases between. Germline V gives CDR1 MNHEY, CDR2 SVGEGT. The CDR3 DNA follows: TGTGCCAGCAGTTACGGAGTGCAGAGCTCCTACAATGAGCAGTTCTTC. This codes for CASSYGVQSSYNEQFF.

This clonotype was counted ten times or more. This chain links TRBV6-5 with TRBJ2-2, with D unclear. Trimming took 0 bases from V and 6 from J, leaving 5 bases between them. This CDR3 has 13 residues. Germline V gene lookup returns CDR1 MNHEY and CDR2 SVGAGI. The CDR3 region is CASSYSTPGELFF. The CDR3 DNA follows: TGTGCCAGCAGTTACTCTACCCCCGGGGAGCTGTTTTTT.

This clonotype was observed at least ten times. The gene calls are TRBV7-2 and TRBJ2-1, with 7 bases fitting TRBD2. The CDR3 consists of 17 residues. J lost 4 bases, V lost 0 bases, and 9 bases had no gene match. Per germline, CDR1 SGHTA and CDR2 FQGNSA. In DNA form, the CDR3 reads TGTGCCAGCAGCTTAGCTGGGGCGGGAGATAGGTACAATGAGCAGTTCTTC. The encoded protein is CASSLAGAGDRYNEQFF. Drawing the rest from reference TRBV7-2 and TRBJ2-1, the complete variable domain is GAGVSQSPSNKVTEKGKDVELRCDPISGHTALYWYRQSLGQGLEFLIYFQGNSAPDKSGLPSDRFSAERTGGSVSTLTIQRTQQEDSAVYLCASSLAGAGDRYNEQFFGPGTRLTVL.

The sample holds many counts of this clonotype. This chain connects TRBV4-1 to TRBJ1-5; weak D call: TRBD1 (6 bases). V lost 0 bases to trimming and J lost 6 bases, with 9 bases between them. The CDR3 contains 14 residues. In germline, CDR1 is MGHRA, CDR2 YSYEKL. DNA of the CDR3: TGCGCCAGCAGCCAAGAGGGGGCTGGTCAGCCCCAGCATTTT. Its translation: CASSQEGAGQPQHF.

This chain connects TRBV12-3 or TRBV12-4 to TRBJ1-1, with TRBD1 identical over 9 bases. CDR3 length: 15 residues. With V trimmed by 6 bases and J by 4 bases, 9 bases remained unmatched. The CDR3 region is CASRRSLQGATEAFF. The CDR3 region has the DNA TGTGCCAGCAGGCGATCCCTACAGGGGGCCACTGAAGCTTTCTTT.

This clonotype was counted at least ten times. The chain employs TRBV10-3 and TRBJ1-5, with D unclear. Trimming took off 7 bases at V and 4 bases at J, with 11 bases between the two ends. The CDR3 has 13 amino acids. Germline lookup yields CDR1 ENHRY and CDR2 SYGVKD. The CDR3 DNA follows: TGTGCCATCACCCCCAGCTTTAATCAGCCCCAGCATTTT. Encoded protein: CAITPSFNQPQHF.

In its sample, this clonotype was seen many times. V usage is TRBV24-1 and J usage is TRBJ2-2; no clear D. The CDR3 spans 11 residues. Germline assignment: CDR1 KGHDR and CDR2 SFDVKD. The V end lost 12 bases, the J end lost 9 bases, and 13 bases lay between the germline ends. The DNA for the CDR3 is TGTGCCGCGCCTAGGTCCCGGGAGCTGTTTTTT. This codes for CAAPRSRELFF.

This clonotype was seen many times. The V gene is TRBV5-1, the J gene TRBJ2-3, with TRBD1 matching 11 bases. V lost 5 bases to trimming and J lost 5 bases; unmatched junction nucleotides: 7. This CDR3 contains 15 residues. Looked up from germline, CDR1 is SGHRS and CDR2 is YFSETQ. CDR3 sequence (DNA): TGCGCCAGCAGTAATGGACAGGGGGCAGGAGATACGCAGTATTTT. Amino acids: CASSNGQGAGDTQYF.

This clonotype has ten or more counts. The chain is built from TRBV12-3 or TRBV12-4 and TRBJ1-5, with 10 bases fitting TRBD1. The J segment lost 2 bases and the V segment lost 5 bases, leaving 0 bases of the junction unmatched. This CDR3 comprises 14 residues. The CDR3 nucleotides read TGTGCCAGCAGTGGGACAGGGGGCAATCAGCCCCAGCATTTT. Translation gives CASSGTGGNQPQHF.

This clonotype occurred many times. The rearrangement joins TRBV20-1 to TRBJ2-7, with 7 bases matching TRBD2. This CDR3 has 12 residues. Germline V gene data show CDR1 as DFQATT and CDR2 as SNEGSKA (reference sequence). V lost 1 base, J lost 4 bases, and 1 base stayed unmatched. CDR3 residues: CSARGGSYEQYV. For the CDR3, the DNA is TGCAGTGCTAGAGGCGGGAGTTACGAGCAGTACGTC.

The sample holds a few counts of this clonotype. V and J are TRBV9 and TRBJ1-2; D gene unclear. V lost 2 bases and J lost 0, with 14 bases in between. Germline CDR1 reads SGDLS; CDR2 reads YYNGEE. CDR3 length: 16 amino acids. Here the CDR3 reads CASSVSPGLPNYGYTF. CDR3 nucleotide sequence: TGTGCCAGCAGCGTCTCACCCGGTTTACCTAACTATGGCTACACCTTC. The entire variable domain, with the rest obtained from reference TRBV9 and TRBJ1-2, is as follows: DSGVTQTPKHLITATGQRVTLRCSPRSGDLSVYWYQQSLDQGLQFLIQYYNGEERAKGNILERFSAQQFPDLHSELNLSSLELGDSALYFCASSVSPGLPNYGYTFGSGTRLTVV.

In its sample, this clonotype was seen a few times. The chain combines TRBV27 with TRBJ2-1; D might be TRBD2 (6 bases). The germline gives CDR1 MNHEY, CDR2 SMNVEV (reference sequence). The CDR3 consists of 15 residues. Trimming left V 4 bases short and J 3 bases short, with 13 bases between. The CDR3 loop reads CASSYSGALYNEQFF. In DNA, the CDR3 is TGTGCCAGCAGTTATAGCGGAGCGCTCTACAATGAGCAGTTCTTC.

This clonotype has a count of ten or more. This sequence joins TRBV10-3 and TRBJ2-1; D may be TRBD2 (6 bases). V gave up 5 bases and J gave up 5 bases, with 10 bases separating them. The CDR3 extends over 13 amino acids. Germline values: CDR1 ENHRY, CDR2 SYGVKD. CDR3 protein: CAISREKDNEQFF. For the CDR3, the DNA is TGTGCCATCAGTCGGGAGAAAGACAATGAGCAGTTCTTC.